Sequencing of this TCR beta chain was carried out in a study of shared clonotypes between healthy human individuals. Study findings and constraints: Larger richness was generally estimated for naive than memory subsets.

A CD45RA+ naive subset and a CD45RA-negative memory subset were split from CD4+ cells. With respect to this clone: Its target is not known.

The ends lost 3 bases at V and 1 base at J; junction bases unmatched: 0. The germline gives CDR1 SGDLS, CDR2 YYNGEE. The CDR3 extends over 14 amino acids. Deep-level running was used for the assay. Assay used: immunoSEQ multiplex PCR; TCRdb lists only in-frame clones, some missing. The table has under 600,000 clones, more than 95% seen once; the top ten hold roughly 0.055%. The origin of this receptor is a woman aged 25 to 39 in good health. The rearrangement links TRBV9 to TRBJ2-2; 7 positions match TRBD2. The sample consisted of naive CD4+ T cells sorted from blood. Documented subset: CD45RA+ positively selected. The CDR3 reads CASSGGGNTGELFF. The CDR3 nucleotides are TGTGCCAGCAGCGGCGGGGGGAACACCGGGGAGCTGTTTTTT.